This paragraph reports one T cell receptor beta chain. Its antigen is currently not known. No much larger clonotype is one base removed from it; base qualities were not supplied. In total, over 600 healthy bone marrow donors made up the cohort. All cohort members were sampled while nominally healthy, although unrecorded immune exposures were likely present. The donor tested CMV seropositive and was one of the 289 seropositive cohort members. Every donor gave a peripheral blood sample, and the peripheral blood mononuclear cells from that sample were used for TCR beta sequencing. Genomic DNA extraction from the blood cell samples was performed with the Qiagen DNeasy Blood Extraction Kit. Libraries were made using the immunoSEQ multiplex PCR assay. For the multiplex PCR, a mixture combining 60 forward primers for TCR Vbeta segments and 13 reverse primers for TCR Jbeta segments was used. Amplification of the CDR3 region of rearranged TCR beta genes was performed with a multiplex PCR assay on genomic DNA. Amplified TCR beta libraries were sequenced as 87-base-pair reads on the Illumina HiSeq System. In the source study's methods: A later analysis counted about 76 million unique TCR beta chains across the 550 to 750 repertoires, and 9 million to 14 million of these chains were shared by at least two donors. A nearest-neighbor algorithm error-corrected the raw reads and collapsed the reads into unique sequences, merging closely related sequences to remove PCR and sequencing errors. CDR3 sequences were aligned to IMGT reference sequences to assign V, D and J gene segments. Each retained sequence needed at least a six-nucleotide match to both a V gene segment and a J gene segment. A rearrangement counted as productive if the CDR3 had no stop codons and remained in frame with V and J, and every other rearrangement counted as non-productive. CDR3 was defined by IMGT convention, running from the second conserved V-encoded cysteine to the conserved J-encoded phenylalanine. The earlier analysis of some 540 of the donors excluded any sequence lacking an unambiguous match to a single V gene segment. An earlier analysis of approximately 590 of the donors called V segments functional above 56.7% productive rearrangements and segregating when the between-donor standard deviation exceeded 5%. A statistical classification framework was developed to diagnose cytomegalovirus status using the catalog of TCR beta chain sequences. A later analysis assigned V and J genes by comparing TCR nucleotide sequences with IMGT/GENE-DB human TR gene sequences. In a later analysis, CDR3 sequences and most-parsimonious VDJ recombination scenarios were assigned using the TCRdist pipeline. A later analysis defined each TCR beta chain by its CDR3 amino acid sequence plus V-gene family, and excluded reads lacking a unique V-gene family. As a way to deal with suspected cross-contamination and a sequencing artifact, a later analysis dropped approximately 570 nucleotide sequences that were highly shared and had low generation probability. In a later analysis, a clonal expansion index was calculated for each public chain from normalized within-repertoire ranks of inferred template counts. A later analysis computed generation probabilities with a VDJ recombination model fitted to out-of-frame rearrangements, and checked the results against IGoR. Hypergeometric tests were used in a later analysis to score TCR-TCR, TCR-HLA and TCR-CMV co-occurrence, with a repertoire-size bias correction applied to the TCR pairs. In a later analysis, false discovery rates were estimated by permuting HLA or CMV assignments 20 times. In a later analysis, co-occurring TCRs were grouped using DBSCAN, with TCRdist sequence similarity added in when clustering inside HLA-allele-positive subsets. Repertoires with fewer than 30,000 or more than 120,000 public chains, plus five repertoires with anomalous nucleotide sharing, were excluded from co-occurrence clustering. In its TCRdb copy, this immuneACCESS table keeps in-frame sequences only and misses some clones. Where compared with another copy, unresolved V genes explain less than half of these, and the others have no known cause. V and J calls and clone size are as listed in that table; D and trimming were resolved from the DNA. The sample table records 150,000 to 200,000 clones; roughly 73% of these occur just once. The top ten constitute 7.7% of the sample.

The germline V gene yields SGHRS for CDR1 and YFSETQ for CDR2. Trimming leaves V shorter by 0 bases and J shorter by 3 bases, with the junction holding 8 bases beyond the gene matches. The CDR3 sequence holds 17 residues, the cysteine and phenylalanine included. Only the CDR3 DNA stays, 51 bases, in frame from base 1. The sample belongs to a study of cytomegalovirus exposure and HLA in healthy donors (dated by TCRdb to between 2016 and 2019). In the study overall: An earlier analysis of around 600 of the donors reported roughly 270 Gb of sequence data and 100 million to 140 million unique TCR beta sequences from some 180 million T cells. Typing coverage varied by locus: about 620-630 donors for A, B, C, DRB1 and DQB1; roughly 520 for DQA1; approximately 610 for DPA1; roughly 470 for DPB1. A later analysis re-analyzed previously published TCR beta repertoires from 660 or so donors and added high-resolution HLA genotyping to study TCR occurrence patterns. Both class I and class II loci were covered by HLA typing, at four-digit resolution. The study aimed to test whether signatures of past pathogen exposure could be identified by cataloging public T cell receptors. Along with the approximately 650-subject first cohort, a separate validation cohort of 120 different subjects was used. An earlier analysis of 587 of the donors used high-throughput TCR beta sequencing to judge whether each TCR beta V gene segment behaved as functional or pseudogenic. Donor age, sex, ethnicity and CMV serostatus were collected together with the repertoire data. In the later analysis, no new phenotypic data were used to find candidate immune exposures; instead, reliance was placed on TCR beta sequences and their occurrence across donors. High-throughput TCR immunosequencing, statistical association of individual TCRs with disease status, and machine learning were combined to predict cytomegalovirus infection status. Using immunosequencing, the study profiled T cell repertoires from about 650 subjects and related those repertoires to cytomegalovirus serostatus. On average, 235,054 unique TCR beta nucleotide sequences were sequenced per donor among fewer than 500 genotyped donors of the cohort, with roughly 18% of those sequences being non-productive. Of the 300 to 450 genotyped donors, roughly 85% fell in the genetic ancestry cluster associated with self-reported Caucasian donors. Roughly 300 gigabases of sequencing data and 70 million to 100 million unique TCR sequences were included in an early release covering about 600 HLA-typed donors. A later genetic analysis took genome-wide SNP genotypes for about 55% of the 666 donors and used that subset as a discovery cohort. All discovery cohort repertoires had been generated on a single sequencing platform. Five DR-DQ haplotypes were handled as single units for association and clustering, since linkage in the cohort was strong. The paper as a whole reports these results and caveats: In an earlier analysis of 587 of the donors, most TCR beta V segments appeared in productive rearrangements about 87% or about 30% of the time, broadly matching IMGT annotations. A later analysis reported that several top co-occurrence clusters appeared linked to parvovirus B19, influenza, CMV and Epstein-Barr virus. A few of the identified cytomegalovirus-associated TCR beta chains were confirmed in vitro to be specific for cytomegalovirus antigens. Linkage disequilibrium might explain the correlated functional status among segregating V segments, but an unknown experimental factor could not be excluded. The study listed 170 or so TCR beta chains as associated with cytomegalovirus. Presence/absence analyses assumed roughly uniform sequencing depth across donors, an assumption that may not hold. Strong co-occurrence of HLA alleles, especially DR and DQ, made assigning TCR associations to individual alleles difficult. In a later analysis, HLA-associated TCR beta chains showed more clonal expansion and lower generation probabilities than non-associated chains that were equally common. A further reported finding was that TCR beta sequences accurately predicted the HLA-A and HLA-B alleles for most subjects in the first cohort. Most CMV-associated TCR beta chains appeared to be HLA-restricted in a later analysis, and the HLA associations seemed to be driven largely by CMV exposure. A cluster of highly shared sequence variants was judged likely to represent a technical artifact of the sequencing pipeline. A later analysis associated 17,000 or so TCR beta sequences with specific HLA alleles at a false discovery rate of 0.05. V-gene and J-gene trimming of TCR beta chains was associated with a missense DCLRE1C variant in a later genetic analysis, and the association was replicated in an independent cohort. According to a later analysis, TCR association rates differed among HLA loci, with DRB1 alleles showing the most associated TCRs and HLA-C alleles showing the fewest. A later genetic analysis reported fewer N-insertions in productive TCRs among donors in an Asian-associated ancestry cluster than the roughly 650-donor mean. Because counts were too low, seventeen rarely observed V segments, including chromosome 9 orphons, were excluded from the earlier analysis of several hundred of the donors. HLA typing was unavailable for some donors at each locus, so association tests used only the typed subset. Because the 87-base-pair reads could not distinguish some IMGT-functional V segments, including TRBV6-2 and TRBV6-3, those segments were excluded. Most TCR sequences were seen in very few donors, while some public TCRs were found in many individuals. The authors suggested that the approach could potentially be generalized to other disease states and immunological phenotypes. For the cohort, immune exposure information was limited to CMV serostatus. Cytomegalovirus status was reported to be diagnosed by the classifier with high specificity and sensitivity in both the original and validation cohorts. In this cohort, only TCR beta chains were sequenced, and detectable features were limited by the absence of alpha or paired-chain data.

The source of this sequence is a woman aged 40 to 50 in good health and CMV-seropositive. Sequences were obtained from PBMCs. The chain couples TRBV5-1 to TRBJ2-3, with 9 central nucleotides matching TRBD2. The DNA is TGCGCCAGCAGCTTGGCTTTCGGTAGCGGGAGTACAGATACGCAGTATTTT. This yields the protein CASSLAFGSGSTDTQYF.